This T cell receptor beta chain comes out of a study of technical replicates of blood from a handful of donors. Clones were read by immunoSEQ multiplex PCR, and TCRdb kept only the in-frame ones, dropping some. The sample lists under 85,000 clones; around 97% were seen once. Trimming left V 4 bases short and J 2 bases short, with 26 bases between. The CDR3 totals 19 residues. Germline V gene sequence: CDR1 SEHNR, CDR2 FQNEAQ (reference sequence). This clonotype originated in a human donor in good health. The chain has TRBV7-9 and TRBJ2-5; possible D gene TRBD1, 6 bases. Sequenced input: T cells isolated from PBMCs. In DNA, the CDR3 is TGTGCCAGCAGCTCCTATGATATCGGGATTGGACAGCTACAAGAGACCCAGTACTTC. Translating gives CASSSYDIGIGQLQETQYF.